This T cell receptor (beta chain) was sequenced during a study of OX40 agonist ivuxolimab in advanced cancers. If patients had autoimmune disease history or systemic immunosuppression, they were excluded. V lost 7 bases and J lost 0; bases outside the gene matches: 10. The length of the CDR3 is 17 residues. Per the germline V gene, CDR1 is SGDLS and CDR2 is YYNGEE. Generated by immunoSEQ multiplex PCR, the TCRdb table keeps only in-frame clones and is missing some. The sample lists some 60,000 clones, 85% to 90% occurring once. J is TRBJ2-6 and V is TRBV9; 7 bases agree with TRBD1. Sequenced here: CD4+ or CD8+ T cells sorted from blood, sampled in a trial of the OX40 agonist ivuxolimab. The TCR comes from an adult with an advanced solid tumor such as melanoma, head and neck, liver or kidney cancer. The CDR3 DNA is TGTGCCAGCCAACAGGGGCCATTCACCTCTGGGGCCAACGTCCTGACTTTC. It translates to CASQQGPFTSGANVLTF.